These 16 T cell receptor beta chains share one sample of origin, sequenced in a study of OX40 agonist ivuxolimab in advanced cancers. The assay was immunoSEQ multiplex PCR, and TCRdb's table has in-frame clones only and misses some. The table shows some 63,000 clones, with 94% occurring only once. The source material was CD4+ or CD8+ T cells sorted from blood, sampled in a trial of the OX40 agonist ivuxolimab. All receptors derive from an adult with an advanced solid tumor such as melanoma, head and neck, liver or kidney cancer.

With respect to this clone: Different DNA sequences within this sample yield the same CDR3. The CDR3 reads CASSLAGSTDTQYF. For the CDR3, the DNA is TGTGCCAGCAGCTTAGCTGGCAGCACAGATACGCAGTATTTT. The chain carries TRBV7-6 and TRBJ2-3, with unresolved D. V was pared by 0 bases and J by 0 bases, with 4 bases between. There are 14 residues in the CDR3. Germline CDR1 SGHVS, CDR2 FNYEAQ.

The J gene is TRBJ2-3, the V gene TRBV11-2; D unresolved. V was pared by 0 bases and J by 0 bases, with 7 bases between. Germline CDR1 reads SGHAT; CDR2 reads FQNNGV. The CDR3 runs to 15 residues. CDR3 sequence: CASSLEIPSTDTQYF. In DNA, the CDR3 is TGTGCCAGCAGCTTAGAGATCCCGAGCACAGATACGCAGTATTTT.

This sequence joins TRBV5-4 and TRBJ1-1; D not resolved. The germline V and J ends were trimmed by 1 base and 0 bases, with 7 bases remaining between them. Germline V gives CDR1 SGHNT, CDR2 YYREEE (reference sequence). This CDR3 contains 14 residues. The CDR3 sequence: CASSLNTVNTEAFF. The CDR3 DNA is TGTGCCAGCAGCTTGAACACGGTGAACACTGAAGCTTTCTTT.

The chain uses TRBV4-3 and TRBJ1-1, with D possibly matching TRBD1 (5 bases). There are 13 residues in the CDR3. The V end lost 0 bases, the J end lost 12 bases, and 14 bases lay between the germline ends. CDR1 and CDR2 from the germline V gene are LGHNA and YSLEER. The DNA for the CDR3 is TGCGCCAGCAGCCAAGATAGGCAGGGACGGACTTTCTTT. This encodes CASSQDRQGRTFF.

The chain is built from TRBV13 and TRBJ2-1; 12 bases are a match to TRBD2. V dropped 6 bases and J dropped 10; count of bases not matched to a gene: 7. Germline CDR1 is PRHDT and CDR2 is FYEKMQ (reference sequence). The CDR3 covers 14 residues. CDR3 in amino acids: CASRSTSGRYEQFF. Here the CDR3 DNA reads TGTGCCAGCAGGTCGACTAGCGGGAGATACGAGCAGTTCTTC.

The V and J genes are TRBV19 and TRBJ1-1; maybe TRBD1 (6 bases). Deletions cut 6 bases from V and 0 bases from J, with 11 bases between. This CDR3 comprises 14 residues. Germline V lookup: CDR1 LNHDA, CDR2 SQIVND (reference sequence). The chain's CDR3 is CASRQTGVNTEAFF. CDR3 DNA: TGTGCCAGTAGGCAGACAGGAGTGAACACTGAAGCTTTCTTT.

CDR3 coding DNA: TGTGCCACCAGCAGCATGTATAGCAATCAGCCCCAGCATTTT. This translates into CATSSMYSNQPQHF. The J gene is TRBJ1-5, the V gene TRBV15; D is ambiguous. V lost 3 bases to trimming and J lost 0 bases, with 6 bases between them. This CDR3 is built from 14 residues. The V gene's germline CDR1 is LNHNV and CDR2 YYDKDF (reference sequence).

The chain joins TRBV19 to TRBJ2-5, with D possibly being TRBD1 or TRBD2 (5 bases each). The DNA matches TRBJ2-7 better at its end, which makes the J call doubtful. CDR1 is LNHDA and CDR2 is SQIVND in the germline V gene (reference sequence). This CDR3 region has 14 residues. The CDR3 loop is CASSIGQGVYEQYF. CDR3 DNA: TGTGCCAGTAGTATAGGGCAGGGAGTCTACGAGCAGTACTTC.

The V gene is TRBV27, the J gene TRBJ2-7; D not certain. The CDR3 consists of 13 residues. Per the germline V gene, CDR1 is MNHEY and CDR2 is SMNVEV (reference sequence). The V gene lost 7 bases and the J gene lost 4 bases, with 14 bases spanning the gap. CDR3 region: CASMKLPHYEQYF. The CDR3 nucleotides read TGTGCCAGCATGAAACTCCCACATTACGAGCAGTACTTC.

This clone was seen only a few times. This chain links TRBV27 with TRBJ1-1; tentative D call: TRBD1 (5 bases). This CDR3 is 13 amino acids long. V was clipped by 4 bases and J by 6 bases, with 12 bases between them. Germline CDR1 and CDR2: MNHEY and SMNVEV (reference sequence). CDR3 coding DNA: TGTGCCAGCAGTTGGGGACGGGTGGCTGAAGCTTTCTTT. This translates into CASSWGRVAEAFF.

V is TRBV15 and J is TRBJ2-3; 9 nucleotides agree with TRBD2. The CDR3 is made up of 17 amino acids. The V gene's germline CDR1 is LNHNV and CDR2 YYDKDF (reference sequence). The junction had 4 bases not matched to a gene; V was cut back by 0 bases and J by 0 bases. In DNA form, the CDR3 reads TGTGCCACCAGCAGAGATGGTAGCGGGAGTAGCACAGATACGCAGTATTTT. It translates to CATSRDGSGSSTDTQYF. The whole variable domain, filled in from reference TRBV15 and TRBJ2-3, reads DAMVIQNPRYQVTQFGKPVTLSCSQTLNHNVMYWYQQKSSQAPKLLFHYYDKDFNNEADTPDNFQSRRPNTSFCFLDIRSPGLGDTAMYLCATSRDGSGSSTDTQYFGPGTRLTVL.

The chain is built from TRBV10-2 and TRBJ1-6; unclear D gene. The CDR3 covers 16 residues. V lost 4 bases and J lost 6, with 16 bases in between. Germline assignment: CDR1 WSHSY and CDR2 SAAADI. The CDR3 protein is CASSVGFRTPNSPLHF. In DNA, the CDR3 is TGCGCCAGCAGTGTTGGTTTTCGGACCCCTAATTCACCCCTCCACTTT.

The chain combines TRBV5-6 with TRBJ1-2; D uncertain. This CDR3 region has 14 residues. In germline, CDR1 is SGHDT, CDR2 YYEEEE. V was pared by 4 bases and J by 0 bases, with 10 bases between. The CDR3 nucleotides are TGTGCCAGCAGCCATATATTAGCTAACTATGGCTACACCTTC. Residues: CASSHILANYGYTF. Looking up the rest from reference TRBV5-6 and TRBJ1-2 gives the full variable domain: DAGVTQSPTHLIKTRGQQVTLRCSPKSGHDTVSWYQQALGQGPQFIFQYYEEEERQRGNFPDRFSGHQFPNYSSELNVNALLLGDSALYLCASSHILANYGYTFGSGTRLTVV.

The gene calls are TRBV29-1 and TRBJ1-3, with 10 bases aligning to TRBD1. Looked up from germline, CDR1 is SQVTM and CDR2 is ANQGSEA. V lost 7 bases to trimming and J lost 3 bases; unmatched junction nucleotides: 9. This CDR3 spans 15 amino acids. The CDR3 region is CSATGQGLGGNTIYF. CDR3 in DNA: TGCAGCGCCACGGGACAGGGGCTCGGTGGAAACACCATATATTTT.

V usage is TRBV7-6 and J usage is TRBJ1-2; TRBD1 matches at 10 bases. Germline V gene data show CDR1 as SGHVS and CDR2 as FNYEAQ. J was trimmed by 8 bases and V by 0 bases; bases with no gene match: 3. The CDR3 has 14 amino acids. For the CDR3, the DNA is TGTGCCAGCAGCTTAGCTGGACAGGGGGAAGGCTACACCTTC. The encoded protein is CASSLAGQGEGYTF.

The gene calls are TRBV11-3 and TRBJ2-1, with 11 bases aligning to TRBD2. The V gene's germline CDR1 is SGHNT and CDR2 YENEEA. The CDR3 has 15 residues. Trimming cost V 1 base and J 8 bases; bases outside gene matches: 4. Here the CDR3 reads CASSLVLLAGDEQFF. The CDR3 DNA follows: TGTGCCAGCAGCTTAGTTTTACTAGCGGGAGATGAGCAGTTCTTC.